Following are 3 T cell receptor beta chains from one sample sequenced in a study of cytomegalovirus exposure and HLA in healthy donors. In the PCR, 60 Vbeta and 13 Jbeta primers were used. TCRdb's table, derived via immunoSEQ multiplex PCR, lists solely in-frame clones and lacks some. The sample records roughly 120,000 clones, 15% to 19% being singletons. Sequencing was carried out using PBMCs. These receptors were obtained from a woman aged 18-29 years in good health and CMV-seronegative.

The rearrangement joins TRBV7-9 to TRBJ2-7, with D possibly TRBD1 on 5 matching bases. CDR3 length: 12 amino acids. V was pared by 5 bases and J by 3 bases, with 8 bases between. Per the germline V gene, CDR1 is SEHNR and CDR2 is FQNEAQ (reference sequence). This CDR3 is CASSVRGYEQYF. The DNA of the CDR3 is TGTGCCAGCAGCGTAAGGGGCTACGAGCAGTACTTC. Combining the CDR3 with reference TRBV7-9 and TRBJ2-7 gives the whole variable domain DTGVSQNPRHKITKRGQNVTFRCDPISEHNRLYWYRQTLGQGPEFLTYFQNEAQLEKSRLLSDRFSAERPKGSFSTLEIQRTEQGDSAMYLCASSVRGYEQYFGPGTRLTVT.

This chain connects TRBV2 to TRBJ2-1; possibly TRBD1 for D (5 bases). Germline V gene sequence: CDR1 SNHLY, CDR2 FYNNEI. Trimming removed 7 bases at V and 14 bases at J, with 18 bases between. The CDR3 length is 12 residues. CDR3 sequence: CASIQAGFSEFF. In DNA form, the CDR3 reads TGTGCCAGCATCCAGGCAGGGTTCTCTGAGTTCTTC.

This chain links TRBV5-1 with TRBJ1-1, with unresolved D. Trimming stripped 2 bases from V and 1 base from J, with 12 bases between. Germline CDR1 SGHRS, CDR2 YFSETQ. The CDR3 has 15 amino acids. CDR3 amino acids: CASSFHAGRNTEAFF. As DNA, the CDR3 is TGCGCCAGCAGCTTTCATGCGGGGAGGAACACTGAAGCTTTCTTT.